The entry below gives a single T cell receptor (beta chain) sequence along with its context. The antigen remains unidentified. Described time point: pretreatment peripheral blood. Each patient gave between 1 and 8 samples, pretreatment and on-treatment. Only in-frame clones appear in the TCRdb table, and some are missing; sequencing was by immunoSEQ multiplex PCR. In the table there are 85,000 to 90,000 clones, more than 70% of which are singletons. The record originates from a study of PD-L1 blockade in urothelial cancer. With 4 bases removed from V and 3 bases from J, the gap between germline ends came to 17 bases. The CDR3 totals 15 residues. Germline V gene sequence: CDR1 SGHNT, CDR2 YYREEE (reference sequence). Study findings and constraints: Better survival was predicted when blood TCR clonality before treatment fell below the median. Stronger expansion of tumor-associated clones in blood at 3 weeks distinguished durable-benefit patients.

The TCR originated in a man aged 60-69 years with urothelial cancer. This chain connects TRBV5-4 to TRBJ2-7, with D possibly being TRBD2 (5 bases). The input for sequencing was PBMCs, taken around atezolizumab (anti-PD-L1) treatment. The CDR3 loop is CASSLRGWGNYEQYF. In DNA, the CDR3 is TGTGCCAGCAGCCTACGGGGATGGGGAAACTACGAGCAGTACTTC.